Listed here are 19 T cell receptor beta chains from one sample, sequenced in a study of cytomegalovirus exposure and HLA in healthy donors. Only in-frame clones appear in the TCRdb table, and some are missing; sequencing was by immunoSEQ multiplex PCR. This table has about 240,000 clones, approximately 83% appearing once. The sequenced sample was PBMCs. These receptors were collected from a woman aged 25 to 45 in good health and CMV-seropositive.

V is TRBV28 and J is TRBJ2-2, with TRBD2 as a possible D gene (5 bases). Trimming took 8 bases from V and 1 from J, leaving 14 bases between them. Germline V gene lookup returns CDR1 MDHEN and CDR2 SYDVKM. The CDR3 runs to 15 residues. CDR3 amino acids: CASFSASRNTGELFF. The DNA of the CDR3 is TGTGCCAGCTTTTCGGCTAGCCGGAACACCGGGGAGCTGTTTTTT.

This chain uses TRBV27 with TRBJ1-1; no reliable D call. The CDR3 runs to 13 residues. V dropped 1 base and J dropped 5 bases, with 8 bases sitting between them. From germline, CDR1 is MNHEY and CDR2 SMNVEV (reference sequence). The CDR3 region is CASSLFGDTEAFF. The CDR3 DNA follows: TGTGCCAGCAGTTTATTCGGGGATACTGAAGCTTTCTTT.

Only a few counts were recorded for this clone. The rearrangement links TRBV2 to TRBJ2-2; the match to TRBD2 covers 11 bases. The CDR3 extends over 14 amino acids. The germline gives CDR1 SNHLY, CDR2 FYNNEI. Unmatched junction bases numbered 2, after V lost 10 bases and J lost 1 base. This CDR3 reads CAIGTSGNTGELFF. CDR3 in DNA: TGTGCCATTGGGACTAGCGGGAACACCGGGGAGCTGTTTTTT.

This clone showed up just once. Other nucleotide sequences in the sample specify the same CDR3. The chain couples TRBV9 to TRBJ2-1; D unresolved. The CDR3 runs 14 residues. The V gene's germline CDR1 is SGDLS and CDR2 YYNGEE. V was cut by 0 bases and J by 1 base, with 5 bases left in between. The CDR3 here is CASSVGASYNEQFF. CDR3 nucleotide sequence: TGTGCCAGCAGCGTAGGGGCTTCCTACAATGAGCAGTTCTTC.

This clone occurred once. This chain uses TRBV5-6 with TRBJ2-7; D perhaps matches TRBD1 (6 bases). V lost 3 bases and J lost 3, with 22 bases in between. From germline, CDR1 is SGHDT and CDR2 YYEEEE. CDR3 size: 17 residues. CDR3 in amino acids: CASSWGLGGDRNYEQYF. The CDR3, as DNA: TGTGCCAGCAGCTGGGGGCTTGGGGGAGACAGGAACTACGAGCAGTACTTC.

This rearrangement joins TRBV6-5 to TRBJ1-5, with D possibly TRBD1 on 6 matching bases. In germline, CDR1 is MNHEY, CDR2 SVGAGI. CDR3 length equals 15 residues. Trimming stripped 5 bases from V and 5 bases from J, with 16 bases between. This CDR3 reads CASSNGQKWDQPQHF. CDR3 DNA sequence: TGTGCCAGCAGTAATGGACAGAAGTGGGATCAGCCCCAGCATTTT.

This clone occurred a few times. The rearrangement joins TRBV29-1 to TRBJ1-1, with no clear D. Germline CDR1 SQVTM, CDR2 ANQGSEA. The V gene lost 5 bases and the J gene lost 0 bases, with 13 bases spanning the gap. This CDR3 contains 14 residues. CDR3 loop: CSVSGWALNTEAFF. The CDR3 region has the DNA TGCAGCGTTTCTGGTTGGGCCTTGAACACTGAAGCTTTCTTT.

CDR3 residues: CASSFGQGRETQYF. CDR3 DNA: TGTGCCAGCAGCTTCGGACAGGGCAGGGAGACCCAGTACTTC. The gene calls are TRBV7-8 and TRBJ2-5; 8 positions match TRBD1. Trimming at V came to 3 bases and at J to 5 bases, leaving 5 bases not matched to a gene. CDR3 size: 14 residues. Germline assignment: CDR1 SGHVS and CDR2 FQNEAQ.

V gene TRBV6-4 combines with J gene TRBJ2-7, with D possibly matching TRBD2 (5 bases). V lost 3 bases and J lost 6, with 12 bases in between. Germline CDR1 reads MRHNA; CDR2 reads SNTAGT. The CDR3 runs to 13 residues. CDR3 region: CASSERATGEQYF. DNA for the CDR3: TGTGCCAGCAGTGAGCGGGCGACCGGCGAGCAGTACTTC.

The chain has TRBV5-4 and TRBJ2-7; D is uncertain. The germline CDR1 and CDR2 sequences are SGHNT and YYREEE (reference sequence). CDR3 length: 15 amino acids. V lost 3 bases, J lost 0 bases, and 13 bases lay in between. The CDR3 spells CASSYNPVSSYEQYF. CDR3 nucleotides: TGTGCCAGCAGCTATAACCCGGTTAGCTCCTACGAGCAGTACTTC.

The V call is TRBV29-1, the J call TRBJ2-1; tentatively, D is TRBD2 (6 bases). CDR3 size: 13 residues. The germline gives CDR1 SQVTM, CDR2 ANQGSEA. The ends were cut back, 2 bases at V and 8 bases at J, with 13 bases in the middle. The chain's CDR3 is CSVEFRDLYEQFF. The CDR3 DNA reads as TGCAGCGTTGAATTCCGGGACTTATATGAGCAGTTCTTC.

This chain joins TRBV28 and TRBJ2-3; no clear D gene. V shed 2 bases and J shed 0 bases, with 21 bases lying between them. Per the germline V gene, CDR1 is MDHEN and CDR2 is SYDVKM. The CDR3 runs to 19 residues. CDR3 coding DNA: TGTGCCAGCAGTTTACATTTACCCCCTACGACTCCTAGCACAGATACGCAGTATTTT. The encoded protein is CASSLHLPPTTPSTDTQYF.

The V and J genes are TRBV2 and TRBJ1-5; D call uncertain. The V and J ends lost 5 bases and 0 bases respectively, with 8 bases between them. The CDR3 totals 14 residues. Germline V gives CDR1 SNHLY, CDR2 FYNNEI. CDR3 residues: CASSRETSNQPQHF. The CDR3 DNA is TGTGCCAGCAGTCGGGAGACTAGCAATCAGCCCCAGCATTTT.

In its sample, this clone was seen once. The CDR3 sequence is CASSQPGQGNTGELFF. CDR3 coding DNA: TGCGCCAGCAGCCAACCGGGACAGGGGAACACCGGGGAGCTGTTTTTT. The chain carries TRBV4-1 and TRBJ2-2; TRBD1 aligns across 9 bases. Losses at the gene ends were 2 bases for V and 1 base for J; bases not matched to a gene: 2. The CDR3 is 16 amino acids. The V gene's germline CDR1 is MGHRA and CDR2 YSYEKL.

This chain uses TRBV7-6 with TRBJ2-1, with a possible D match to TRBD2 (6 bases). Trimming shortened V by 5 bases and J by 2 bases, and 13 bases separated the two germline ends. The CDR3 is 15 residues long. Germline lookup yields CDR1 SGHVS and CDR2 FNYEAQ. The chain's CDR3 is CASSPGVAAYNEQFF. The CDR3 DNA reads as TGTGCCAGCAGCCCCGGGGTAGCGGCCTACAATGAGCAGTTCTTC.

This clone has a handful of counts. The rearrangement links TRBV30 to TRBJ2-7, with 8 bases matching TRBD1. Germline V gene data show CDR1 as GTSNPN and CDR2 as SVGIG (reference sequence). J gave up 2 bases and V 0 bases, and 3 bases lay outside the gene matches. This CDR3 is 14 amino acids long. The chain's CDR3 is CAWSVQGGAYEQYF. DNA for the CDR3: TGTGCCTGGAGTGTACAGGGGGGAGCCTACGAGCAGTACTTC.

This clone has more than one count but fewer than ten. The genes are TRBV10-1 and TRBJ2-2; tentative D call: TRBD1 (5 bases). In germline, CDR1 is WNHNN, CDR2 SYGVQD (reference sequence). The ends were cut back, 6 bases at V and 2 bases at J, with 10 bases in the middle. The CDR3 totals 14 residues. This chain's CDR3 is CASRQGINTGELFF. In nucleotides, the CDR3 is TGCGCCAGCAGGCAGGGAATAAACACCGGGGAGCTGTTTTTT.

The chain links TRBV5-1 to TRBJ1-4; D is possibly TRBD1 (5 bases). The V and J ends lost 3 bases and 10 bases respectively, with 7 bases between them. CDR3 length: 11 amino acids. From germline, CDR1 is SGHRS and CDR2 YFSETQ. For the CDR3, the DNA is TGCGCCAGCAGCTGGGGGGGAAAACTGTTTTTT. Encoded protein: CASSWGGKLFF.

The DNA of the CDR3 is TGTGCCAGCGAGGGACTAACCTCCCAAGAGACCCAGTACTTC. Its translation is CASEGLTSQETQYF. This sequence joins TRBV11-3 and TRBJ2-5; 7 bases map to TRBD2. With 8 bases clipped from V and 1 base from J, the junction kept 7 bases outside the gene matches. The CDR3 is 14 amino acids. From germline, CDR1 is SGHNT and CDR2 YENEEA.